This entry is about one T cell receptor (beta chain). This sample was included in a study of T cells in Graves' hyperthyroidism and ophthalmopathy. Using RNA transcripts as the source, TCR beta CDR3 regions were amplified. First-round RT-PCR targeting the TCR CDR3 was performed with the HTBI primer set. TCRdb ran MiXCR on the multiplex PCR reads and lists one entry per CDR3 protein. The repertoire consists of some 720,000 distinct CDR3 sequences, with about 17% occurring once and the leading ten covering 8.4%. The junction had 7 bases not matched to a gene; V was cut back by 3 bases and J by 4 bases. In germline, CDR1 is SGHAT, CDR2 FQNNGV. The CDR3 runs 17 residues.

This TCR was sampled from a man between 18 and 29 years old with Graves' hyperthyroidism. Sequenced material: blood. The rearrangement uses TRBV11-2 and TRBJ2-2; the match to TRBD2 covers 11 bases. CDR3 sequence: CASSFLPLAGGTGELFF. For the CDR3, the DNA is TGTGCCAGCAGCTTTCTTCCTCTAGCGGGAGGCACCGGGGAGCTGTTTTTT.